A single count supports the clone carrying this TCR beta chain. This entry is derived from a study of CD8+ T cells in alopecia areata. Following extraction, RNA underwent reverse transcription to cDNA, which served as the sequencing template. Using immunoSEQ multiplex PCR, the repertoire was profiled, and TCRdb retains in-frame clones only, with some absent. The sample gives some 200,000 clones, around two fifths of which show up once; about 2.6% is in the top ten. As for treatment: oral pan-JAK inhibitor, 5-10 mg twice daily. Trimming at V came to 5 bases and at J to 6 bases, leaving 14 bases not matched to a gene. The CDR3 has 15 residues. The V gene's germline CDR1 is GTSNPN and CDR2 SVGIG (reference sequence).

The sequencing used CD4+ T cells sorted from blood, collected at approximately week 39, from a patient treated with tofacitinib. The rearrangement joins TRBV30 to TRBJ2-7; TRBD1 aligns across 9 bases. The sequence derives from a human donor with alopecia areata. The CDR3 region has the DNA TGTGCCTGGCAGATCCCCGGGACAGGGAAGACCGAGCAGTACTTC. This translates into CAWQIPGTGKTEQYF.